One sample yielded the 26 T cell receptor beta chains listed below, sequenced in a study of cytomegalovirus exposure and HLA in healthy donors. 60 Vbeta and 13 Jbeta primers were used in PCR. The table came from immunoSEQ multiplex PCR; TCRdb's copy has only in-frame clones and leaves some out. The sample contains 100,000 to 150,000 clones, 77% of which appear only once. The sequenced sample consisted of PBMCs. The receptors stem from a middle-aged woman in good health and CMV-seronegative.

The chain carries TRBV18 and TRBJ2-5; TRBD2 matches at 14 bases. From germline, CDR1 is KGHSH and CDR2 LQKENI. This CDR3 is 20 amino acids long. Trimming at V came to 0 bases and at J to 0 bases, leaving 9 bases not matched to a gene. CDR3 loop: CASSPPVGTSGGFYQETQYF. The CDR3 DNA is TGTGCCAGCTCACCACCCGTCGGGACTAGCGGGGGATTTTACCAAGAGACCCAGTACTTC.

This sequence joins TRBV7-2 and TRBJ1-1; D gene uncertain. The germline V gene encodes CDR1 SGHTA and CDR2 FQGNSA. V lost 5 bases, J lost 1 base, and 11 bases lay in between. The CDR3 is 14 residues long. The CDR3 DNA reads TGTGCCAGCAGCCCAGGCATCCGGAACACTGAAGCTTTCTTT. This sequence encodes CASSPGIRNTEAFF.

Concerning this clone itself: The same CDR3 arises from other DNA sequences in this sample as well. This chain links TRBV7-2 with TRBJ1-1, with D perhaps matching TRBD1 (5 bases). Germline lookup yields CDR1 SGHTA and CDR2 FQGNSA. V was trimmed by 0 bases and J by 5 bases, leaving 13 bases between them. The CDR3 is 15 amino acids. DNA for the CDR3: TGTGCCAGCAGCTTAGCTAGGGGTTTAGGGACTGAAGCTTTCTTT. Translated, it gives CASSLARGLGTEAFF.

This chain connects TRBV27 to TRBJ1-4, with D possibly TRBD1 on 5 matching bases. CDR1 is MNHEY and CDR2 is SMNVEV in the germline V gene (reference sequence). The CDR3 is 13 amino acids. With 0 bases removed from V and 10 bases from J, the gap between germline ends came to 9 bases. Written as DNA, the CDR3 is TGTGCCAGCAGTTTATCTAGGGGCGGAAAACTGTTTTTT. It codes for CASSLSRGGKLFF.

This chain uses TRBV7-2 with TRBJ2-5, with 7 positions matching TRBD2. This CDR3 region has 14 residues. The V and J ends lost 4 bases and 4 bases, in that order; junction bases with no gene match: 6. Germline assignment: CDR1 SGHTA and CDR2 FQGNSA. The CDR3 coding sequence is TGTGCCAGCAGCTCCCGTCTAGCGGTAGAGACCCAGTACTTC. This codes for CASSSRLAVETQYF.

This clone showed up just once. The J gene is TRBJ1-2, the V gene TRBV6-5, with 9 bases that match TRBD1. The CDR3 loop spans 13 amino acids. Unmatched junction bases numbered 1, after V lost 6 bases and J lost 2 bases. The germline V gene has CDR1 MNHEY and CDR2 SVGAGI. CDR3 region: CASSTGGNYGYTF. The CDR3 bases are TGTGCCAGCAGCACAGGGGGCAACTATGGCTACACCTTC.

This clone appeared a few times. The V call is TRBV28, the J call TRBJ2-3, with D perhaps TRBD2 (5 bases). The CDR3 totals 16 residues. The V gene lost 5 bases and the J gene lost 2 bases, with 17 bases spanning the gap. Germline V lookup: CDR1 MDHEN, CDR2 SYDVKM. In DNA, the CDR3 is TGTGCCAGCAGTCCGGCGGGTGCTAGGATCACAGATACGCAGTATTTT. Its translation: CASSPAGARITDTQYF.

The J gene is TRBJ1-2, the V gene TRBV18; D gene ambiguous. V was trimmed by 8 bases and J by 8 bases, leaving 24 bases between them. Germline V gene sequence: CDR1 KGHSH, CDR2 LQKENI. The CDR3 sequence is 15 residues long. The chain's CDR3 is CASRESSASGLGYTF. Written as DNA, the CDR3 is TGTGCCAGCCGCGAGAGTTCAGCTTCGGGGTTGGGCTACACCTTC.

This clone was seen only a few times. The J gene is TRBJ2-2, the V gene TRBV4-1; D may be TRBD2 (5 bases). The CDR3 consists of 13 residues. The V gene's germline CDR1 is MGHRA and CDR2 YSYEKL. V dropped 3 bases and J dropped 5 bases, with 7 bases sitting between them. CDR3 sequence: CASSQGETGELFF. As DNA, the CDR3 is TGCGCCAGCAGCCAGGGAGAGACCGGGGAGCTGTTTTTT.

V is TRBV4-1 and J is TRBJ1-1, with 7 positions matching TRBD1. V trimming: 0 bases; J trimming: 11 bases; junction bases outside the gene matches: 9. The CDR3 consists of 14 residues. Germline values: CDR1 MGHRA, CDR2 YSYEKL. DNA for the CDR3: TGCGCCAGCAGCCAAGAAAACACAGGGGCTTGGGCTTTCTTT. This gives the protein CASSQENTGAWAFF.

This chain links TRBV5-5 with TRBJ2-7; 8 nucleotides match TRBD1. Unmatched junction bases numbered 15, after V lost 6 bases and J lost 1 base. Germline loops: CDR1 SGHKS, CDR2 YYEKEE (reference sequence). CDR3 length: 17 residues. In nucleotides, the CDR3 is TGTGCCAGCACCTTCGTTTTAGGACAGGGAGATTCCTACGAGCAGTACTTC. Protein sequence: CASTFVLGQGDSYEQYF.

This clone was counted only a few times. The rearrangement joins TRBV5-1 to TRBJ2-3, with 7 bases that match TRBD1. Germline V lookup: CDR1 SGHRS, CDR2 YFSETQ. With V trimmed by 0 bases and J by 5 bases, 3 bases remained unmatched. This CDR3 spans 14 amino acids. As DNA, the CDR3 is TGCGCCAGCAGCTTGGACAGGGGAGAAGATACGCAGTATTTT. This encodes CASSLDRGEDTQYF. Full variable domain (outside the CDR3, taken from reference TRBV5-1 and TRBJ2-3): KAGVTQTPRYLIKTRGQQVTLSCSPISGHRSVSWYQQTPGQGLQFLFEYFSETQRNKGNFPGRFSGRQFSNSRSEMNVSTLELGDSALYLCASSLDRGEDTQYFGPGTRLTVL.

The V gene is TRBV6-1, the J gene TRBJ1-5; a possible D gene is TRBD1 (6 bases). The CDR3 contains 15 residues. V lost 1 base and J 0 bases, leaving 7 bases between the germline ends. CDR1 MNHNS and CDR2 SASEGT come from the germline V gene. The CDR3 sequence is CASSEGTASNQPQHF. CDR3 DNA sequence: TGTGCCAGCAGTGAAGGGACAGCTAGCAATCAGCCCCAGCATTTT.

This rearrangement joins TRBV6-5 to TRBJ2-7; D perhaps matches TRBD1 (5 bases). CDR3 size: 15 residues. The germline CDR1 and CDR2 sequences are MNHEY and SVGAGI. The V end lost 4 bases, the J end lost 4 bases, and 17 bases lay between the germline ends. The CDR3 loop is CASSSKRGEEYEQYF. For the CDR3, the DNA is TGTGCCAGCAGTTCAAAAAGGGGCGAAGAGTACGAGCAGTACTTC.

The chain carries TRBV27 and TRBJ2-7; 9 bases map to TRBD2. The germline gives CDR1 MNHEY, CDR2 SMNVEV (reference sequence). The CDR3 is 15 residues long. V lost 6 bases, J lost 1 base, and 7 bases stayed unmatched. CDR3 sequence reads: CASSFEAGGSYEQYF. CDR3 nucleotides: TGTGCCAGCAGCTTTGAAGCGGGGGGTTCCTACGAGCAGTACTTC.

J is TRBJ1-2 and V is TRBV29-1; weak D call: TRBD1 (5 bases). V was shortened by 5 bases and J by 4 bases, with 8 bases between the two germline ends. The CDR3 is 11 residues long. Germline-derived CDR1 and CDR2 are SQVTM and ANQGSEA. DNA for the CDR3: TGCAGCGTTCCCCAGGGCTATGGCTACACCTTC. Translation gives CSVPQGYGYTF.

The chain links TRBV7-9 to TRBJ2-7, with 12 positions matching TRBD2. Per the germline V gene, CDR1 is SEHNR and CDR2 is FQNEAQ (reference sequence). V lost 5 bases, J lost 3 bases, and 5 bases stayed unmatched. This CDR3 region has 15 residues. CDR3 sequence (DNA): TGTGCCAGCAGCGGAGGACTAGCGGGGAGCTACGAGCAGTACTTC. It is translated as CASSGGLAGSYEQYF.

This sequence joins TRBV2 and TRBJ1-1; D uncertain. Germline CDR1 is SNHLY and CDR2 is FYNNEI. This CDR3 contains 14 residues. V was pared by 4 bases and J by 7 bases, with 16 bases between. The DNA for the CDR3 is TGTGCCAGCAGTGGGTCGCGGAGTCAAAGTGAAGCTTTCTTT. Protein: CASSGSRSQSEAFF.

This clone turned up a few times. CDR3 bases: TGTGCCAGTAGTATAGGTCAGGAGGCCGGGGAGCTGTTTTTT. As protein: CASSIGQEAGELFF. V gene TRBV19 combines with J gene TRBJ2-2; TRBD2 is a possible D gene (5 bases). Germline CDR1 and CDR2: LNHDA and SQIVND (reference sequence). Trimming pared 1 base from V and 6 bases from J, leaving 9 bases between. The CDR3 sequence is 14 residues long.

The chain joins TRBV28 to TRBJ2-2; possible D gene TRBD1, 6 bases. Germline V gene sequence: CDR1 MDHEN, CDR2 SYDVKM. Trimming left V 6 bases short and J 3 bases short, with 11 bases between. The CDR3 contains 14 residues. DNA for the CDR3: TGTGCCAGCAGCCACCGACAGGACACCGGGGAGCTGTTTTTT. Protein: CASSHRQDTGELFF.

In DNA, the CDR3 is TGTGCCATCAGTCCCCCTGATTCACCCCTCCACTTT. It encodes CAISPPDSPLHF. The chain combines TRBV10-3 with TRBJ1-6; D ambiguous. V shed 5 bases and J shed 8 bases, with 7 bases lying between them. The CDR3 runs to 12 residues. Germline V gene data show CDR1 as ENHRY and CDR2 as SYGVKD.

The V and J genes are TRBV7-2 and TRBJ2-1, with 9 bases fitting TRBD1. V trimming: 2 bases; J trimming: 7 bases; junction bases outside the gene matches: 9. The CDR3 totals 16 residues. From germline, CDR1 is SGHTA and CDR2 FQGNSA. The DNA of the CDR3 is TGTGCCAGCAGCTTAAGGGGGGGGACAGGGAGGAATGAGCAGTTCTTC. Translating gives CASSLRGGTGRNEQFF.

Only a few counts were recorded for this clone. The chain recombines TRBV4-3 with TRBJ1-2; D possibly corresponds to TRBD1 (5 bases). The germline V and J ends were trimmed by 0 bases and 8 bases, with 25 bases remaining between them. CDR1 and CDR2 from the germline V gene are LGHNA and YSLEER. This CDR3 region has 18 residues. CDR3 in DNA: TGCGCCAGCAGCCAAGATCGGGGGGGGACGGGGACGATCTGGGGCTACACCTTC. Encoded protein: CASSQDRGGTGTIWGYTF.

V usage is TRBV7-9 and J usage is TRBJ1-1; D gene uncertain. With 5 bases removed from V and 6 bases from J, the gap between germline ends came to 7 bases. The CDR3 has 11 residues. The germline V gene has CDR1 SEHNR and CDR2 FQNEAQ (reference sequence). The DNA of the CDR3 is TGTGCCAGCAGCCCCTCGGCTGAAGCTTTCTTT. Its protein is CASSPSAEAFF.

The sample holds a few counts of this clone. The chain links TRBV5-4 to TRBJ1-1; 7 bases are shared with TRBD1. CDR1 is SGHNT and CDR2 is YYREEE in the germline V gene (reference sequence). Losses at the gene ends were 4 bases for V and 3 bases for J; bases not matched to a gene: 12. CDR3 length: 16 residues. This CDR3 reads CASSLLGGAGDTEAFF. CDR3 DNA sequence: TGTGCCAGCAGCCTTTTAGGGGGCGCAGGGGACACTGAAGCTTTCTTT.

The genes are TRBV5-4 and TRBJ1-6; D not certain. V gave up 7 bases and J gave up 4 bases, with 12 bases separating them. The CDR3 spans 14 residues. Germline loops: CDR1 SGHNT, CDR2 YYREEE (reference sequence). CDR3 bases: TGTGCCAGCGCCCTCGAGCTTTATAATTCACCCCTCCACTTT. Protein product: CASALELYNSPLHF.